A selection of T cell receptor beta chains follows, all from one sample in a study of OX40 agonist ivuxolimab in advanced cancers. Some clones are missing from TCRdb's copy, which holds only in-frame ones; the method was immunoSEQ multiplex PCR. The data show 50,000 to 85,000 clones, with roughly 85% seen just once and roughly 4% held by the top ten. The sequencing here drew on CD4+ or CD8+ T cells sorted from blood, taken in a trial of the OX40 agonist ivuxolimab. These receptor sequences come from an adult with an advanced solid tumor such as melanoma, head and neck, liver or kidney cancer. CDR3s include the opening cysteine and the closing phenylalanine or tryptophan. Fields, in order: J gene, V gene, CDR3 protein.

TRBJ1-5,TRBV11-2,CASSPGDRDHQPQHF
TRBJ1-1,TRBV28,CASSRTVNTEAFF
TRBJ2-1,TRBV7-2,CASSVRYNEQFF
TRBJ1-5,TRBV2,CASSDKVGGNQPQHF
TRBJ1-5,TRBV7-2,CASSLGNNQPQHF
TRBJ1-6,TRBV19,CASRGNQGRSPLHF
TRBJ2-5,TRBV28,CASRLQGLQETQYF
TRBJ2-5,TRBV11-3,CASSLDSWDQETQYF
TRBJ2-2,TRBV6-5,CASSYLVRVSGELFF
TRBJ2-1,TRBV6-6,CASSYDRGGPRNEQFF
TRBJ1-5,TRBV6-6,CASSPSANNQPQHF
TRBJ1-2,TRBV16,CASSQPRDPNHGYTF
TRBJ1-1,TRBV30,CARGGYGSSNTEAFF
TRBJ2-6,TRBV10-1,CASSESGLGLRSSGANVLTF
TRBJ2-2,TRBV11-3,CASSLQAHGELFF
TRBJ2-7,TRBV18,CASSPLDSSYEQYF
TRBJ2-7,TRBV6-6,CASTATGISYEQYF
TRBJ1-5,TRBV28,CASSFRQATSNQPQHF
TRBJ2-4,TRBV25-1,CASRVAGVGGNIQYF
TRBJ2-3,TRBV19,CASRAGTRGTDTQYF
TRBJ2-1,TRBV11-3,CASSWGTGASNEQFF
TRBJ2-1,TRBV5-6,CASSPGQGRYEQFF
TRBJ2-6,TRBV27,CASSSRDGANVLTF
TRBJ2-1,TRBV7-6,CASSLVLGRNNEQFF
TRBJ2-5,TRBV15,CATSRRAAGGQETQYF
TRBJ2-7,TRBV7-8,CASNSLAGDYEQYF
TRBJ2-3,TRBV10-2,CASSETLAASTDTQYF
TRBJ2-7,TRBV7-7,CASSLARDGSYEQYF
TRBJ1-5,TRBV25-1,CASSEPRPHQPQHF
TRBJ2-7,TRBV5-4,CASSLALSDEQYF
TRBJ1-5,TRBV30,CAWNRGAEWSNQPQHF
TRBJ2-3,TRBV27,CASSFWEEQDTQYF
TRBJ2-7,TRBV4-1,CASSQGVAGNSYEQYF
TRBJ1-5,TRBV7-2,CASSPRTGGQPQHF
TRBJ1-2,TRBV7-9,CASSFPRVGGYTF
TRBJ2-2,TRBV5-4,CASSSGTSGTGELFF
TRBJ1-2,TRBV9,CASSDTQGNYGYTF
TRBJ1-5,TRBV19,CASKQTGGDSNQPQHF
TRBJ2-1,TRBV18,CASSPLSALNEQFF
TRBJ2-7,TRBV18,CASSPSADRGINEQYF
TRBJ2-7,TRBV19,CASSYPGRTYEQYF
TRBJ1-5,TRBV19,CATGGGAVINQPQHF
TRBJ1-1,TRBV5-4,CASSLGRRGRSTEAFF
TRBJ2-5,TRBV18,CASSPLGARETQYF
TRBJ2-2,TRBV2,CASSARSTGELFF
TRBJ2-7,TRBV27,CASSLRTAYEQYF
TRBJ2-5,TRBV9,CASSPPGAIQETQYF
TRBJ2-6,TRBV5-6,CASSWGILSGANVLTF